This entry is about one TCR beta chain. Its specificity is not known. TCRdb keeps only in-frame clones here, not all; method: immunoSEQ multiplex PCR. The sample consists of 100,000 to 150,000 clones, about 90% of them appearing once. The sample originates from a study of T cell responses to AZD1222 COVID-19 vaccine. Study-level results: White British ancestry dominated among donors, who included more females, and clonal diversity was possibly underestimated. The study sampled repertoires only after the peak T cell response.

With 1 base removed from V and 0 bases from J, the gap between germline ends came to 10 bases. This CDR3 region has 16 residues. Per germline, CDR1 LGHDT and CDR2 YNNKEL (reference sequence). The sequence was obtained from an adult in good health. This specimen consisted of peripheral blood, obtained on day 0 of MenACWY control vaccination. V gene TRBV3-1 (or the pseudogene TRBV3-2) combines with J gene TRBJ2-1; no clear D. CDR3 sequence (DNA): TGTGCCAGCAGCCAAGGACTCCTTGACTCCTACAATGAGCAGTTCTTC. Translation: CASSQGLLDSYNEQFF.